This record covers a single TCR beta chain. Its antigen is currently unknown. The data were taken from a study of post-analysis software for immune sequencing data. Overall study results and limits: Relative to controls, patients had a few TRBV segments at higher frequency, with TRBV5-6, TRBV5-1 and TRBV20-1 among these.

Unique molecular identifiers featured in each of the TCR beta cDNA libraries. A single record per CDR3 protein comes from TCRdb applying MiXCR to the PCR reads. The sample yields 450,000 or so distinct CDR3 sequences, 40% to 55% seen once. The CDR3 has 14 residues. V dropped 6 bases and J dropped 4 bases, with 14 bases sitting between them. What was sequenced was blood. This clonotype originated in a girl aged 10 to 17 with multiple sclerosis. The rearrangement joins TRBV12-3 or TRBV12-4 to TRBJ2-3, with D maybe TRBD1 (6 bases). CDR3 residues: CASSSAGVPDTQYF. CDR3 bases: TGTGCCAGCAGCTCCGCAGGGGTGCCAGATACGCAGTATTTT.